Listed below are T cell receptor beta chains from one sample, sequenced in a study of siplizumab effects on memory and regulatory T cells. The repertoire was sequenced with immunoSEQ multiplex PCR; TCRdb's copy has only in-frame clones and lacks some. The sample lists about 98,000 clones; 80% to 95% were seen once. Sequenced sample: CD4+ T cells sorted from blood. The source of these receptors is a human donor in good health. Each CDR3 is given with its conserved first and last residue. A D gene is named only where the DNA matches it firmly. The size field is filled for only some rows; it gives once, few, many or a size class.

V	J	D	size	DNA	CDR3
TRBV28	TRBJ2-1	-	-	TGTGCCAGCAGTTTAGTGGGTGGTGGGGTCAATGAGCAGTTCTTC	CASSLVGGGVNEQFF
TRBV7-9	TRBJ2-7	-	-	TGTGCCAGCATCCCACCAGGAATCAGTACCTACGAGCAGTACTTC	CASIPPGISTYEQYF
TRBV5-1	TRBJ2-1	-	-	TGCGCCAGCGGAAGGGCCGGGCGCAATGAGCAGTTCTTC	CASGRAGRNEQFF
TRBV9	TRBJ1-3	-	-	TGTGCCAGCAGCGTAGATGAGGGCCCCTCTGGAAACACCATATATTTT	CASSVDEGPSGNTIYF
TRBV6-4	TRBJ2-5	-	-	TGTGCCAGGAATTTTCTTGGGGGAGAAGGGGAGACCCAGTACTTC	CARNFLGGEGETQYF
TRBV7-2	TRBJ1-1	-	-	TGTGCCAGCAGCTTGCCTATGAACACTGAAGCTTTCTTT	CASSLPMNTEAFF
TRBV5-1	TRBJ2-5	-	-	TGCGCCAGCAGCTTGGGGGCAGGGCTACACTTC	CASSLGAGLHF
TRBV6-5	TRBJ2-2	TRBD1	-	TGTGCCAGCAGTTACGTGGGGACAGGACCCGGGGAGCTGTTTTTT	CASSYVGTGPGELFF
TRBV2	TRBJ1-5	TRBD1	-	TGTGCCAGCAGTGCCGGGACAGGGTACAATCAGCCCCAGCATTTT	CASSAGTGYNQPQHF
TRBV5-1	TRBJ2-5	TRBD1	-	TGCGCCAGCAGCTTGGGTTTCCGGGACAGGGTCCAAGAGACCCAGTACTTC	CASSLGFRDRVQETQYF
TRBV19	TRBJ1-3	-	once	TGTGCCAGTAGCAACCTAGAGGCCGGAAACACCATATATTTT	CASSNLEAGNTIYF
TRBV11-2	TRBJ2-3	-	-	TGTGCCAGCAGCTTAATCGGGACTAGCACAGATACGCAGTATTTT	CASSLIGTSTDTQYF
TRBV19	TRBJ1-1	-	-	TGTGCCAGTAGTCACATAGGGCGGTCAGCCAAGACTGAAGCTTTCTTT	CASSHIGRSAKTEAFF
TRBV19	TRBJ2-7	TRBD1	-	TGTGCCAGTAACGGACAGGGACGAGCCGGCGAGCAGTACTTC	CASNGQGRAGEQYF
TRBV28	TRBJ2-3	-	-	TGTGCCAGCAACTTGAGGGGTTACACAGATACGCAGTATTTT	CASNLRGYTDTQYF
TRBV9	TRBJ2-6	TRBD1	-	TGTGCCAGCAGCCCCGGGACAGGCCCCTCTGGGGCCAACGTCCTGACTTTC	CASSPGTGPSGANVLTF
TRBV27	TRBJ2-3	-	-	TGTGCCAGCAAACCCCGGGACTCCGTCACAGATACGCAGTATTTT	CASKPRDSVTDTQYF
TRBV29-1	TRBJ2-1	-	-	TGCAGCGTGACAGGGAGCGCGAGGGGGGGTTACAATGAGCAGTTCTTC	CSVTGSARGGYNEQFF
TRBV6-5	TRBJ1-3	TRBD1	-	TGTGCCAGCAGTCGACAGGGAAGTGTCGGAAACACCATATATTTT	CASSRQGSVGNTIYF
TRBV2	TRBJ1-3	-	-	TGTGCCAGCAGGGACAGCCGTAAGTCCCTCTTATCTGGAAACACCATATATTTT	CASRDSRKSLLSGNTIYF
TRBV7-6	TRBJ2-7	-	-	TGTGCCAGCAGCTTAGCCTCAGGGGGGAGCTCCTACGAGCAGTACTTC	CASSLASGGSSYEQYF
TRBV30	TRBJ1-2	TRBD1	-	TGTGCCTGGAGTAAGATAGGAGCAGGGGGCTATGGCTACACCTTC	CAWSKIGAGGYGYTF